Below are 13 T cell receptor beta chains sequenced from a single sample in a study of T cells in Graves' hyperthyroidism and ophthalmopathy. RNA transcripts gave rise to amplified TCR beta CDR3 regions. Primed by the HTBI set, a first-round RT-PCR was run on the TCR CDR3. TCRdb re-analysed the multiplex PCR reads in MiXCR, keeping a single row per CDR3 protein. Found here are hundreds of thousands of distinct CDR3 sequences, 16% of them singletons; the top ten hold roughly 3%. Sequences were obtained from blood. The receptors derive from a woman between 40 and 50 years old with Graves' ophthalmopathy.

Only a few counts were recorded for this clonotype. The chain joins TRBV12-3 or TRBV12-4 to TRBJ1-2; D unresolved. Trimming took 5 bases from V and 4 from J, leaving 8 bases between them. The CDR3 is 12 residues long. CDR3 region: CASSLSRYGYTF. CDR3 bases: TGTGCCAGCAGTCTCTCACGCTATGGCTACACCTTC.

This clonotype was seen repeatedly, ten times or more. The chain has TRBV28 and TRBJ2-7; D ambiguous. The V and J ends lost 6 bases and 5 bases respectively, with 20 bases between them. CDR3 length: 15 amino acids. In germline, CDR1 is MDHEN, CDR2 SYDVKM. The DNA for the CDR3 is TGTGCCAGCAGCCCTAGGGCCCCCAGACGGAACGAGCAGTACTTC. Its protein is CASSPRAPRRNEQYF.

Many counts were recorded for this clonotype. This chain links TRBV30 with TRBJ2-5; 8 bases match TRBD1. Germline V gene data show CDR1 as GTSNPN and CDR2 as SVGIG (reference sequence). This CDR3 contains 12 residues. Trimming at V came to 5 bases and at J to 4 bases, leaving 3 bases not matched to a gene. The CDR3 coding sequence is TGTGCCTGGCGCAGGGGGCGAGAGACCCAGTACTTC. The encoded protein is CAWRRGRETQYF.

This chain joins TRBV12-3 or TRBV12-4 and TRBJ2-3, with a possible D match to TRBD1 (5 bases). Trimming removed 3 bases from V and 1 base from J, with 11 bases in between. This CDR3 is built from 15 residues. The CDR3 region has the DNA TGTGCCAGCAGTTTGTCCAAGGGGCGCACAGATACGCAGTATTTT. Protein: CASSLSKGRTDTQYF.

This clonotype has more than one count but fewer than ten. The CDR3 region is CASSPRTRNTIYF. The CDR3 bases are TGTGCCAGCAGCCCTCGGACCAGAAACACCATATATTTT. V gene TRBV7-8 combines with J gene TRBJ1-3; D is ambiguous. This CDR3 is built from 13 residues. Trimming shortened V by 5 bases and J by 5 bases, and 10 bases separated the two germline ends. Germline V gene sequence: CDR1 SGHVS, CDR2 FQNEAQ.

The genes are TRBV10-3 and TRBJ1-2; maybe TRBD1 (6 bases). The germline V gene encodes CDR1 ENHRY and CDR2 SYGVKD. CDR3 length: 14 residues. Trimming took 3 bases from V and 6 from J, leaving 14 bases between them. CDR3 in amino acids: CAISDIRGENGYTF. DNA of the CDR3: TGTGCCATCAGTGATATCAGGGGAGAAAATGGCTACACCTTC.

This clonotype was detected ten times or more. V and J are TRBV2 and TRBJ2-5, with D maybe TRBD2 (6 bases). This CDR3 is 12 amino acids long. Looked up from germline, CDR1 is SNHLY and CDR2 is FYNNEI. The ends were cut back, 6 bases at V and 5 bases at J, with 10 bases in the middle. CDR3 bases: TGTGCCAGCAGCCAGGCGGGGGAGACCCAGTACTTC. Translating it yields CASSQAGETQYF.

This clonotype was counted ten times or more. V and J are TRBV3-1 and TRBJ1-1; D gene ambiguous. V was clipped by 1 base and J by 4 bases, with 13 bases between them. This CDR3 is 15 amino acids long. Germline CDR1 is LGHDT and CDR2 is YNNKEL (reference sequence). The CDR3: CASSQVWSPGTEAFF. In DNA, the CDR3 is TGTGCCAGCAGCCAAGTTTGGTCCCCGGGCACTGAAGCTTTCTTT.

This clonotype was detected many times. This chain connects TRBV11-1 to TRBJ2-5; D not resolved. The CDR3 contains 12 residues. Germline values: CDR1 SGHAT, CDR2 FQDESV (reference sequence). With 5 bases removed from V and 1 base from J, the gap between germline ends came to 5 bases. CDR3 amino acids: CASSATQETQYF. CDR3 DNA: TGTGCCAGCAGCGCCACCCAAGAGACCCAGTACTTC.

In this sample, this clonotype turned up a few times. The rearrangement joins TRBV5-4 to TRBJ1-2; TRBD1 matches at 11 bases. Germline V gene data show CDR1 as SGHNT and CDR2 as YYREEE (reference sequence). The CDR3 loop spans 15 amino acids. Trimming removed 5 bases from V and 7 bases from J; junction bases left unmatched: 10. Here the CDR3 reads CASSSPGQGASGYTF. For the CDR3, the DNA is TGTGCCAGCAGTTCGCCCGGACAGGGGGCGTCTGGCTACACCTTC. Based on the CDR3 plus reference TRBV5-4 and TRBJ1-2, the full variable domain is ETGVTQSPTHLIKTRGQQVTLRCSSQSGHNTVSWYQQALGQGPQFIFQYYREEENGRGNFPPRFSGLQFPNYSSELNVNALELDDSALYLCASSSPGQGASGYTFGSGTRLTVV.

This clonotype was observed at least ten times. The rearrangement links TRBV27 to TRBJ2-7; 8 nucleotides align to TRBD2. Looked up from germline, CDR1 is MNHEY and CDR2 is SMNVEV (reference sequence). The CDR3 runs to 14 residues. J lost 2 bases, V lost 6 bases, and 6 bases had no gene match. DNA of the CDR3: TGTGCCAGCAGGAGGTTCGGGAGGGCCTACGAGCAGTACTTC. This gives the protein CASRRFGRAYEQYF.

In this sample, this clonotype turned up a few times. The rearrangement links TRBV19 to TRBJ1-6, with 8 bases that match TRBD1. Germline values: CDR1 LNHDA, CDR2 SQIVND (reference sequence). Trimming removed 9 bases from V and 9 bases from J; junction bases left unmatched: 7. CDR3 size: 13 residues. CDR3 sequence reads: CASRTGWRSPLHF. The CDR3 nucleotides are TGTGCCAGCCGGACAGGGTGGCGTTCACCCCTCCACTTT.

This clonotype showed up just a few times. V is TRBV6-1 and J is TRBJ1-5; D is possibly TRBD1 (6 bases). The CDR3 totals 15 residues. CDR1 and CDR2 from the germline V gene are MNHNS and SASEGT. With 4 bases removed from V and 7 bases from J, the gap between germline ends came to 17 bases. For the CDR3, the DNA is TGTGCCAGCAGTGGTCCCAGGGGCGCGGGACAGCCCCAGCATTTT. This gives the protein CASSGPRGAGQPQHF.